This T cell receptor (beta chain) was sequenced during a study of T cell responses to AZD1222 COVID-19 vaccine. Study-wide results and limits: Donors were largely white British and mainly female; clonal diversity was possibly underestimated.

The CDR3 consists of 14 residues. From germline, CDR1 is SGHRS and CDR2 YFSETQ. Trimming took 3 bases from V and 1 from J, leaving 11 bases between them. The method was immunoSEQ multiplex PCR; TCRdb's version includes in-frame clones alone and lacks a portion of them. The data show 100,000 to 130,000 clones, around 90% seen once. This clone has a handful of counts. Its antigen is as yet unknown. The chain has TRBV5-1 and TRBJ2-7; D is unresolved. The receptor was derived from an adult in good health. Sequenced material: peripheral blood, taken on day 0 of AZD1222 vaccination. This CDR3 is CASSSGLTSYEQYF. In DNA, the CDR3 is TGCGCCAGCAGCTCCGGGCTTACATCCTACGAGCAGTACTTC.